Sequencing of this T cell receptor beta chain was carried out in a study of T cell changes during pregnancy in multiple sclerosis. The protocol was immunoSEQ multiplex PCR, while the TCRdb copy is restricted to in-frame clones and leaves out a portion. The table has over 55,000 clones, 92% seen once. Germline lookup yields CDR1 SGHTA and CDR2 FQGNSA. CDR3 size: 12 residues. The V gene end was trimmed by 5 bases and the J gene end by 10 bases; junction bases not matched to a gene: 7. Specimen: peripheral blood, collected in the first trimester of pregnancy. This TCR was recovered from a female donor with multiple sclerosis, enrolled in a pregnancy study. The chain is built from TRBV7-2 and TRBJ2-7, with 8 bases fitting TRBD1. CDR3 in amino acids: CASSPGGRRQYF. The DNA for the CDR3 is TGTGCCAGCAGCCCAGGGGGCAGGCGTCAGTACTTC.